This T cell receptor (beta chain) came from a study of blood T cell repertoires in COVID-19. Germline CDR1 GTSNPN, CDR2 SVGIG (reference sequence). Trimming removed 0 bases from V and 3 bases from J, with 6 bases in between. The CDR3 extends over 12 amino acids. Clones were sequenced by immunoSEQ multiplex PCR, and TCRdb holds only the in-frame ones, with some missing. The data show approximately 70,000 clones, with 90% to 95% seen just once and 6% to 7.5% held by the top ten. The chain joins TRBV30 to TRBJ2-7, with D possibly matching TRBD1 (5 bases). The clonotype comes from a man aged 35 to 55 with COVID-19, enrolled during active disease. The sequenced sample consisted of peripheral blood. CDR3 in DNA: TGTGCCTGGAGTGTTACAGGCTACGAGCAGTACTTC. Translated, it gives CAWSVTGYEQYF.